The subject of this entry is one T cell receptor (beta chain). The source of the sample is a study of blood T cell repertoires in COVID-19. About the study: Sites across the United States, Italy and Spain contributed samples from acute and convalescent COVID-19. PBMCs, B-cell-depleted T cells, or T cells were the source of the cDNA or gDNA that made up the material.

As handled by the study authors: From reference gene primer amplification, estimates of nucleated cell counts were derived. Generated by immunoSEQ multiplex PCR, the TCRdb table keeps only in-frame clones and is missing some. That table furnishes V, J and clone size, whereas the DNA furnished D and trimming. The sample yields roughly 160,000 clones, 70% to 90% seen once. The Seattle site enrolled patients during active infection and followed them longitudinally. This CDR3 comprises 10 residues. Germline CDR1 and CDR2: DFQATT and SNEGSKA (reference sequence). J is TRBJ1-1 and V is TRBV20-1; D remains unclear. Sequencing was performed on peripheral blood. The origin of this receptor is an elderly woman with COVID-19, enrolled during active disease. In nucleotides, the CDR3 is TGCTCCTGCCTAGGAACTGAAGCTTTCTTT. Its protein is CSCLGTEAFF.